This TCR beta chain was profiled in a study of T-cell reconstitution after alpha-beta-depleted transplantation in children. It was with unique molecular identifiers that the TCRbeta library was prepared. TCRdb reprocessed the PCR reads with MiXCR, giving one entry per CDR3 protein. This sample has roughly 590,000 distinct CDR3 sequences; about 15% occur once, and the top ten carry over 0.95%. This clonotype was seen a few times. Mismatch with germline at one junction end may stem from a read error. The sample here was PBMCs from the stem cell graft donor, taken from the stem cell graft. The clonotype was recovered from a human donor who donated a stem cell graft to a child with acute myeloid leukemia.

CDR3 region: CASSESSGKKKNAGELFF. In DNA, the CDR3 is TGCGCCAGCAGTGAGTCTTCAGGGAAGAAGAAGAACGCCGGGGAGCTGTTTTTT. This chain joins TRBV10-1 and TRBJ2-2; D is perhaps TRBD1 (5 bases). The CDR3 totals 18 residues. Germline V lookup: CDR1 WNHNN, CDR2 SYGVQD (reference sequence).